This T cell receptor beta chain was retrieved from a study of blood T cell repertoires in COVID-19. This CDR3 spans 17 amino acids. V gave up 5 bases and J gave up 2 bases; unmatched junction bases: 10. Germline-derived CDR1 and CDR2 are MNHEY and SMNVEV (reference sequence). Seattle patient enrollment occurred during active infection, with longitudinal follow-up thereafter. This clone was seen a handful of times. Produced via immunoSEQ multiplex PCR; TCRdb's table is partial and in-frame only. The repertoire has around 90,000 clones, about 86% of them found once; the top ten carry around 2.1%. Sequenced material: peripheral blood. This sequence joins TRBV27 and TRBJ1-4; 8 nucleotides match TRBD1. This sequence was found in a man aged 50 to 59 with COVID-19, enrolled during active disease. The CDR3 spells CASSSGTGVWTNEKLFF. In DNA form, the CDR3 reads TGTGCCAGCAGTAGTGGGACAGGAGTGTGGACTAATGAAAAACTGTTTTTT.